These 21 T cell receptor beta chains were all obtained from the same sample, sequenced in a study of tumor-infiltrating lymphocytes in oesophageal squamous cell carcinoma. TCRdb re-derived calls from the PCR reads in MiXCR, one entry per CDR3 protein. The sample has approximately 19,000 distinct CDR3 sequences, about 41% seen once. The sample comprised normal esophageal tissue next to the tumor. All receptors derive from a male donor with esophageal squamous cell carcinoma.

Points on this clonotype: A junction boundary mismatches the germline segment, possibly from a read error. The V call is TRBV7-2, the J call TRBJ2-1; D gene ambiguous. The CDR3 contains 15 residues. Germline-derived CDR1 and CDR2 are SGHTA and FQGNSA. CDR3 sequence reads: CASSLGESYNSPLHF. CDR3 in DNA: TGTGCCAGCAGCTTAGGGGAAAGCTATAATTCACCCCTCCACTTC.

The chain uses TRBV7-4 and TRBJ2-4, with no clear D. The J call is uncertain, as TRBJ2-7 better fits the DNA end. Germline V gene sequence: CDR1 SGHVT, CDR2 SQSDAQ. The CDR3 covers 12 residues. The CDR3, as DNA: TGTGCCAGCAGCCCAGCCAACTACGAGCAGTACTTC. Residues: CASSPANYEQYF.

The chain links TRBV19 to TRBJ1-2, with 7 bases matching TRBD1. This CDR3 is built from 15 residues. V trimming: 6 bases; J trimming: 4 bases; junction bases outside the gene matches: 11. The germline gives CDR1 LNHDA, CDR2 SQIVND (reference sequence). This CDR3 reads CASSPGPGGSYGYTF. The CDR3 DNA sequence: TGTGCCAGTAGCCCCGGGCCAGGGGGAAGCTATGGCTACACCTTC.

This chain uses TRBV11-2 with TRBJ2-3, with 9 bases aligning to TRBD1. The CDR3 sequence is 16 residues long. The junction had 6 bases not matched to a gene; V was cut back by 4 bases and J by 1 base. CDR1 and CDR2 from the germline V gene are SGHAT and FQNNGV. The CDR3 nucleotides are TGTGCCAGCAGCTCTTACAGGGGGCTTGGCACAGATACGCAGTATTTT. Translated: CASSSYRGLGTDTQYF.

V usage is TRBV12-3 or TRBV12-4 and J usage is TRBJ2-1; D is undetermined. The V end was cut by 5 bases, the J end by 7 bases, with 12 bases between. The CDR3 sequence is 13 residues long. The CDR3 loop is CASSQNRWNEQFF. DNA of the CDR3: TGTGCCAGCAGTCAGAATAGGTGGAATGAGCAGTTCTTC.

This clonotype was seen many times. The rearrangement uses TRBV6-1 and TRBJ2-1; 8 nucleotides align to TRBD2. Germline values: CDR1 MNHNS, CDR2 SASEGT. The CDR3 extends over 15 amino acids. Losses at the gene ends were 7 bases for V and 8 bases for J; bases not matched to a gene: 13. CDR3 residues: CASTLRAGAGDEQFF. CDR3 DNA: TGTGCCAGCACCTTACGAGCGGGAGCGGGCGATGAGCAGTTCTTC.

This clonotype has ten or more counts. The V gene is TRBV11-3, the J gene TRBJ2-2, with 8 positions matching TRBD2. The V segment lost 4 bases and the J segment 6 bases; nucleotides outside the gene matches: 7. The CDR3 runs to 15 residues. Germline V lookup: CDR1 SGHNT, CDR2 YENEEA. This CDR3 is CASSSRAGAAGELFF. Here the CDR3 DNA reads TGTGCCAGCAGCTCCAGAGCGGGAGCGGCCGGGGAGCTGTTTTTT.

This chain connects TRBV12-3 or TRBV12-4 to TRBJ2-3; D is undetermined. The ends were cut back, 1 base at V and 5 bases at J, with 10 bases in the middle. The CDR3 spans 14 residues. In nucleotides, the CDR3 is TGTGCCAGCAGTTTAGTTGCGGTAGAAGATACGCAGTATTTT. Translated, it gives CASSLVAVEDTQYF.

This clonotype has ten or more counts. This chain links TRBV5-1 with TRBJ1-3, with D unresolved. Trimming cost V 0 bases and J 0 bases, with 7 bases left between them. The CDR3 contains 15 residues. The germline V gene encodes CDR1 SGHRS and CDR2 YFSETQ. CDR3 sequence (DNA): TGCGCCAGCAGCTTGGACCTGAGCTCTGGAAACACCATATATTTT. This sequence encodes CASSLDLSSGNTIYF.

At least ten counts were recorded for this clonotype. A read error is possible here, since a much larger clone lies one base away. The V and J genes are TRBV11-3 and TRBJ2-7, with D perhaps TRBD2 (6 bases). Trimming took off 3 bases at V and 7 bases at J, with 7 bases between the two ends. This CDR3 has 11 amino acids. Germline CDR1 is SGHNT and CDR2 is YENEEA. The CDR3: CASSFGREQYF. CDR3 nucleotide sequence: TGTGCCAGCAGCTTTGGGAGGGAGCAGTACTTC.

The chain couples TRBV11-2 to TRBJ2-6; the match to TRBD2 covers 12 bases. Germline CDR1 SGHAT, CDR2 FQNNGV. V was clipped by 5 bases and J by 0 bases; unmatched bases: 8. The CDR3 totals 19 residues. The CDR3 protein is CASSARLAGELSGANVLTF. The CDR3 region has the DNA TGTGCCAGCAGCGCCCGACTAGCGGGGGAACTCTCTGGGGCCAACGTCCTGACTTTC.

V usage is TRBV28 and J usage is TRBJ1-6; no clear D. The germline V gene encodes CDR1 MDHEN and CDR2 SYDVKM. The CDR3 loop spans 14 amino acids. Trimming cost V 7 bases and J 0 bases, with 7 bases left between them. As DNA, the CDR3 is TGTGCCAGCACGGAAGGCTCCTATAATTCACCCCTCCACTTT. Protein sequence: CASTEGSYNSPLHF.

This clonotype was seen once. The J gene is TRBJ1-2, the V gene TRBV7-2; a possible D gene is TRBD1 (6 bases). The CDR3 covers 17 residues. V was trimmed by 8 bases and J by 4 bases, leaving 26 bases between them. Germline CDR1 SGHTA, CDR2 FQGNSA. The CDR3 is CASGSGRGTSFLYGYTF. The CDR3 nucleotides read TGTGCCAGCGGTTCGGGCAGGGGCACTTCATTTCTCTATGGCTACACCTTC.

The J gene is TRBJ2-4, the V gene TRBV6-6, with D perhaps TRBD1 or TRBD2 (6 bases each). Germline V gives CDR1 MNHNY, CDR2 SVGAGI (reference sequence). The ends were cut back, 6 bases at V and 13 bases at J, with 25 bases in the middle. CDR3 size: 15 residues. The CDR3 sequence: CASSGTCRGTDTQYF. DNA for the CDR3: TGTGCCAGCAGCGGGACTTGCAGGGGCACAGATACGCAGTACTTC.

The chain employs TRBV7-3 and TRBJ2-3, with 9 positions matching TRBD2. CDR1 SGHTA and CDR2 FQGTGA come from the germline V gene. The CDR3 runs 17 residues. Germline trimming cut 5 bases from V and 2 bases from J; bases unmatched to any gene: 11. The CDR3: CASSLEASGKPTDTQYF. The CDR3, as DNA: TGTGCCAGCAGCCTAGAGGCTAGCGGGAAACCCACAGATACGCAGTATTTT.

This clonotype is medium-sized in the sample. The chain employs TRBV7-9 and TRBJ1-2; D is possibly TRBD1 (6 bases). This CDR3 spans 15 amino acids. Germline CDR1 SEHNR, CDR2 FQNEAQ (reference sequence). The V end was cut by 1 base, the J end by 1 base, with 10 bases between. CDR3 DNA: TGTGCCAGCAGCTTAGGCTCACAGGGTAACTATGGCTACACCTTC. The encoded protein is CASSLGSQGNYGYTF.

This clonotype was observed at least ten times. This chain joins TRBV5-1 and TRBJ2-5; unclear D gene. This CDR3 contains 14 residues. V lost 1 base and J lost 2, with 9 bases in between. CDR1 is SGHRS, CDR2 YFSETQ, per germline. CDR3 sequence reads: CASSLNVGQETQYF. Written as DNA, the CDR3 is TGCGCCAGCAGCTTGAATGTGGGACAAGAGACCCAGTACTTC. Filled out from reference TRBV5-1 and TRBJ2-5, the complete variable domain reads KAGVTQTPRYLIKTRGQQVTLSCSPISGHRSVSWYQQTPGQGLQFLFEYFSETQRNKGNFPGRFSGRQFSNSRSEMNVSTLELGDSALYLCASSLNVGQETQYFGPGTRLLVL.

This clonotype was observed many times. V gene TRBV5-1 combines with J gene TRBJ2-7, with 10 bases aligning to TRBD2. This CDR3 contains 16 residues. Germline V gives CDR1 SGHRS, CDR2 YFSETQ. V gave up 2 bases and J gave up 4 bases; unmatched junction bases: 9. DNA for the CDR3: TGCGCCAGCAGCTTACCAAGAGCGGGAGGGTCTTACGAGCAGTACTTC. Residues: CASSLPRAGGSYEQYF.

This clonotype counts as medium-sized. This could be a read error, since a much larger clone is one nucleotide away. The chain couples TRBV7-6 to TRBJ2-1, with a weak D call TRBD2 (6 bases). The DNA end is a closer match to TRBJ2-7, so the J assignment may be wrong. Germline V gene data show CDR1 as SGHVS and CDR2 as FNYEAQ. The CDR3 has 16 residues. The DNA of the CDR3 is TGTGCCAGCAGCTTTTTAACGGGAGACTCCTACAATGAGCAGTACTTC. This encodes CASSFLTGDSYNEQYF.

The gene calls are TRBV6-1 and TRBJ2-2; tentatively, D is TRBD2 (5 bases). Germline V gene lookup returns CDR1 MNHNS and CDR2 SASEGT. This CDR3 spans 16 amino acids. The V end was cut by 4 bases, the J end by 6 bases, with 18 bases between. The DNA of the CDR3 is TGTGCCAGCAGTGTTGAGGGTACTAATTCTGCCGGGGAGCTGTTTTTT. Translation gives CASSVEGTNSAGELFF.

This clonotype is hyperexpanded within its sample. The chain joins TRBV7-2 to TRBJ2-5; no clear D gene. The ends were cut back, 1 base at V and 2 bases at J, with 5 bases in the middle. This CDR3 has 13 amino acids. From germline, CDR1 is SGHTA and CDR2 FQGNSA. The CDR3 DNA is TGTGCCAGCAGCTTAGTCTTACAAGAGACCCAGTACTTC. Its translation is CASSLVLQETQYF.